The TCR beta chain described here comes from a study of T cells after yellow fever vaccination. General study points: Post-booster repertoires again held most primary-vaccination clones (around 95% CD4, around 90% CD8). Weaker overall was a secondary response that nonetheless peaked faster, on day 5 versus 15. Clonotypes found in both CD4 and CD8 compartments made up a small share. Bulk-population clonotypes that are abundant could appear as contaminants in FACS-sorted repertoires.

The CDR3 contains 14 residues. Trimming shortened V by 6 bases and J by 2 bases, and 14 bases separated the two germline ends. There are a few counts of this clonotype. No antigen is known for it. TCRdb redid the calling of the 5' RACE reads with MiXCR, one entry per CDR3 protein. The sample shows a few hundred thousand distinct CDR3 sequences, roughly 10% of them seen only once. This material consisted of PBMCs, taken on the day of the first yellow fever vaccination. The receptor was derived from a man younger than 30 who received the YFV17D yellow fever vaccine. The chain couples TRBV12-3 or TRBV12-4 to TRBJ2-7; maybe TRBD1 (6 bases). CDR3 nucleotide sequence: TGTGCCAGCAGCTCGGGGACACTGACCTACGAGCAGTACTTC. Amino acid sequence: CASSSGTLTYEQYF.